Here is one T cell receptor beta chain with its context. Its antigen has not been determined. Per-base quality was not reported, and no clone a single base away is much larger than it. Libraries were built with the immunoSEQ multiplex PCR assay. Drawn from immuneACCESS, this table holds only the in-frame rearrangements with V and J called that TCRdb kept. Clones are partly lost; checked studies trace under half to an unresolved V gene and leave the rest unexplained. The sample table lists tens of thousands of clones, about 91% of them with a count of one. The leading ten clones occupy around 0.3% of the sample. This sample was included in a study of technical replicates of blood from several donors (dated by TCRdb to the late 2010s). As encoded in the germline V gene, CDR1 is MDHEN while CDR2 is SYDVKM. Germline trimming amounts to 3 bases on V and 9 bases on J, with 5 as the count of junction bases outside the gene matches. Spanning cysteine to phenylalanine, the CDR3 consists of 13 amino acids. Only the CDR3 DNA stays, 39 bases, in frame from base 1.

The sample taken for sequencing was T cells isolated from PBMCs. The sequence is built from TRBV28 and TRBJ2-5, and 9 junctional nucleotides match TRBD1. The TCR originated in a human donor in good health. The CDR3 protein is CASSFTGGEAQYF. The DNA is TGTGCCAGCAGTTTTACAGGGGGCGAAGCCCAGTACTTC.